Each of the 18 T cell receptor beta chains below was sequenced from the same sample in a study of identical twins. TCRdb redid the calling of the 5' RACE reads with MiXCR, one entry per CDR3 protein. Of about 890,000 distinct CDR3 sequences in the sample, around an eighth were seen once. These same data were also listed under a study on yellow fever vaccine responses in identical twins.

The source material was PBMCs. The receptors originated from a woman younger than 30 in good health.

The J gene is TRBJ2-7, the V gene TRBV20-1; D possibly corresponds to TRBD1 (6 bases). Trimming took 7 bases from V and 3 from J, leaving 16 bases between them. This CDR3 region has 13 residues. CDR1 DFQATT and CDR2 SNEGSKA come from the germline V gene (reference sequence). The CDR3 sequence: CSVLRQTGYEQYV. In nucleotides, the CDR3 is TGCAGTGTTCTTCGACAGACAGGCTACGAGCAGTACGTC.

This clonotype was picked up a small number of times. The gene calls are TRBV25-1 and TRBJ2-1; D is perhaps TRBD1 (6 bases). The CDR3 covers 13 residues. CDR1 is MGHDK and CDR2 is SYGVNS in the germline V gene. Trimming removed 4 bases from V and 9 bases from J, with 13 bases in between. The CDR3 here is CASSVNRAPEQFF. Written as DNA, the CDR3 is TGTGCCAGCAGTGTCAACAGGGCTCCTGAGCAGTTCTTC.

This clonotype was detected only a few times. This chain uses TRBV3-1 with TRBJ2-5; 15 nucleotides agree with TRBD2. Per germline, CDR1 LGHDT and CDR2 YNNKEL (reference sequence). This CDR3 is 18 amino acids long. V was clipped by 4 bases and J by 2 bases; unmatched bases: 8. The CDR3: CASSPLGLAGGRQETQYF. DNA for the CDR3: TGTGCCAGCAGCCCCTTGGGACTAGCGGGAGGCCGACAAGAGACCCAGTACTTC.

This clonotype has only a few counts. The chain carries TRBV7-9 and TRBJ2-2; D may match TRBD1 or TRBD2 (5 bases each). The CDR3 sequence is 16 residues long. From germline, CDR1 is SEHNR and CDR2 FQNEAQ (reference sequence). The V end lost 3 bases, the J end lost 2 bases, and 13 bases lay between the germline ends. CDR3 DNA: TGTGCCAGCAGCTTTGGGACGGCCCAAAACACCGGGGAGCTGTTTTTT. It specifies CASSFGTAQNTGELFF.

A few counts support this clonotype. This chain links TRBV2 with TRBJ1-5, with a weak D call TRBD1 (6 bases). There are 14 residues in the CDR3. The V and J ends lost 4 bases and 7 bases respectively, with 14 bases between them. In germline, CDR1 is SNHLY, CDR2 FYNNEI. The CDR3 region has the DNA TGTGCCAGCAGTGGCGGGGGCGAGGAACAGCCCCAGCATTTT. Translated, it gives CASSGGGEEQPQHF. Full variable domain (remainder filled in from reference TRBV2 and TRBJ1-5): EPEVTQTPSHQVTQMGQEVILRCVPISNHLYFYWYRQILGQKVEFLVSFYNNEISEKSEIFDDQFSVERPDGSNFTLKIRSTKLEDSAMYFCASSGGGEEQPQHFGDGTRLSIL.

In its sample, this clonotype was seen many times. The chain couples TRBV7-8 to TRBJ1-5; TRBD1 matches at 7 bases. The CDR3 runs to 17 residues. Germline V gives CDR1 SGHVS, CDR2 FQNEAQ. V lost 1 base to trimming and J lost 0 bases; unmatched junction nucleotides: 6. CDR3 sequence reads: CASSLVPTGFSNQPQHF. DNA for the CDR3: TGTGCCAGCAGCTTAGTCCCGACAGGGTTTAGCAATCAGCCCCAGCATTTT.

There are a few counts of this clonotype. The gene calls are TRBV5-1 and TRBJ2-2; D remains unclear. The V gene lost 0 bases and the J gene lost 2 bases, with 8 bases spanning the gap. This CDR3 has 15 residues. Germline lookup yields CDR1 SGHRS and CDR2 YFSETQ. This CDR3 reads CASSLGRINTGELFF. CDR3 coding DNA: TGCGCCAGCAGCTTGGGTAGGATCAACACCGGGGAGCTGTTTTTT. Full variable domain (rest looked up from reference TRBV5-1 and TRBJ2-2): KAGVTQTPRYLIKTRGQQVTLSCSPISGHRSVSWYQQTPGQGLQFLFEYFSETQRNKGNFPGRFSGRQFSNSRSEMNVSTLELGDSALYLCASSLGRINTGELFFGEGSRLTVL.

This clonotype was detected only a few times. The gene calls are TRBV6-2 or TRBV6-3 and TRBJ2-7; TRBD2 aligns across 11 bases. The length of the CDR3 is 15 residues. Germline V gives CDR1 MNHEY, CDR2 SVGEGT. V shed 6 bases and J 2 bases; nucleotides not matched to a gene: 6. CDR3 coding DNA: TGTGCCAGCAGAGACACTAGCGGGAGAACCTACGAGCAGTACTTC. This codes for CASRDTSGRTYEQYF.

This chain links TRBV28 with TRBJ2-7; 10 bases are a match to TRBD2. Germline-derived CDR1 and CDR2 are MDHEN and SYDVKM. The trim removed 6 bases at V and 2 bases at J, leaving 4 bases unmatched. This CDR3 spans 14 amino acids. The CDR3 nucleotides are TGTGCCAGCAGGCTAGCGGGGGACACCTACGAGCAGTACGTC. Its protein is CASRLAGDTYEQYV.

This clonotype was seen a few times. The chain recombines TRBV2 with TRBJ2-5; 8 bases are shared with TRBD2. Trimming at V came to 11 bases and at J to 3 bases, leaving 11 bases not matched to a gene. This CDR3 contains 14 residues. Germline loops: CDR1 SNHLY, CDR2 FYNNEI. The DNA for the CDR3 is TGTGCCTGCAACAAATTAGCGGGAAAAGAGACCCAGTACTTC. It specifies CACNKLAGKETQYF.

This clonotype was seen ten or more times. The chain joins TRBV10-3 to TRBJ2-5; D gene ambiguous. Trimming left V 2 bases short and J 1 base short, with 5 bases between. The CDR3 runs 13 residues. The germline V gene encodes CDR1 ENHRY and CDR2 SYGVKD. CDR3 bases: TGTGCCATCAGTGAGGGCAGCCAAGAGACCCAGTACTTC. It encodes CAISEGSQETQYF.

This clonotype was counted a few times. The chain employs TRBV7-3 and TRBJ2-2, with 8 bases that match TRBD1. J gave up 3 bases and V 7 bases, and 1 base lay outside the gene matches. Germline-derived CDR1 and CDR2 are SGHTA and FQGTGA. The CDR3 runs 13 residues. The CDR3 region has the DNA TGTGCCAGCAAGGGACAGGACACCGGGGAGCTGTTTTTT. This gives the protein CASKGQDTGELFF. The entire variable domain, with the rest obtained from reference TRBV7-3 and TRBJ2-2, is as follows: GAGVSQTPSNKVTEKGKYVELRCDPISGHTALYWYRQSLGQGPEFLIYFQGTGAADDSGLPNDRFFAVRPEGSVSTLKIQRTERGDSAVYLCASKGQDTGELFFGEGSRLTVL.

This clonotype was seen only a few times. The rearrangement links TRBV5-1 to TRBJ2-4; no definite D call. Germline CDR1 is SGHRS and CDR2 is YFSETQ. The germline V and J ends were trimmed by 3 bases and 0 bases, with 13 bases remaining between them. The CDR3 extends over 16 amino acids. The CDR3 nucleotides are TGCGCCAGCAGCTCCACCGGTGGGGAAGCCAAAAACATTCAGTACTTC. Translating it yields CASSSTGGEAKNIQYF. Together with reference TRBV5-1 and TRBJ2-4, the CDR3 gives the full variable domain: KAGVTQTPRYLIKTRGQQVTLSCSPISGHRSVSWYQQTPGQGLQFLFEYFSETQRNKGNFPGRFSGRQFSNSRSEMNVSTLELGDSALYLCASSSTGGEAKNIQYFGAGTRLSVL.

This clonotype was counted only a few times. V gene TRBV5-6 combines with J gene TRBJ2-1; D remains ambiguous. This CDR3 comprises 16 residues. V dropped 1 base and J dropped 0 bases, with 11 bases sitting between them. CDR1 and CDR2 (germline): SGHDT, YYEEEE. Here the CDR3 reads CASSLYAVGSYNEQFF. DNA of the CDR3: TGTGCCAGCAGCTTGTATGCCGTCGGCTCCTACAATGAGCAGTTCTTC.

This clonotype was counted a few times. The V and J genes are TRBV6-1 and TRBJ2-4, with D possibly matching TRBD2 (6 bases). This CDR3 spans 14 amino acids. The germline gives CDR1 MNHNS, CDR2 SASEGT. The V and J ends lost 6 bases and 6 bases respectively, with 15 bases between them. This CDR3 reads CASSPSSVANIQYF. DNA for the CDR3: TGTGCCAGCAGCCCGTCTAGCGTTGCAAACATTCAGTACTTC.

This clonotype was observed at least ten times. V gene TRBV11-2 combines with J gene TRBJ2-1; TRBD2 matches 10 bases. CDR1 is SGHAT, CDR2 FQNNGV, per germline. The CDR3 runs 17 residues. Trimming removed 2 bases from V and 7 bases from J; junction bases left unmatched: 11. The CDR3 spells CASSLTLSGLASNEQFF. The CDR3 coding sequence is TGTGCCAGCAGCTTAACGTTGTCGGGACTAGCGAGTAATGAGCAGTTCTTC. Together with reference TRBV11-2 and TRBJ2-1, the CDR3 gives the full variable domain: EAGVAQSPRYKIIEKRQSVAFWCNPISGHATLYWYQQILGQGPKLLIQFQNNGVVDDSQLPKDRFSAERLKGVDSTLKIQPAKLEDSAVYLCASSLTLSGLASNEQFFGPGTRLTVL.

This clonotype was recorded a few times. V gene TRBV28 combines with J gene TRBJ1-5; TRBD1 agrees at 11 bases. CDR3 length: 16 residues. Trimming took 5 bases from V and 3 from J; bases not matched to a gene: 6. Germline values: CDR1 MDHEN, CDR2 SYDVKM. In DNA form, the CDR3 reads TGTGCCAGCAGTCCCCGGGGACAGGGGGTCAATCAGCCCCAGCATTTT. Translating gives CASSPRGQGVNQPQHF.

This clonotype was picked up a small number of times. The chain recombines TRBV27 with TRBJ2-7, with 9 bases that match TRBD1. The CDR3 loop spans 15 amino acids. Trimming at V came to 2 bases and at J to 5 bases, leaving 7 bases not matched to a gene. Germline V lookup: CDR1 MNHEY, CDR2 SMNVEV (reference sequence). CDR3 nucleotide sequence: TGTGCCAGCAGTTTAGAGGGACAGGGCCTCAACGAGCAGTACTTC. Translated: CASSLEGQGLNEQYF.